The rows below give T cell receptor beta chains drawn from one sample of a study of blood T cells in healthy people across ages. TCRdb re-called the 5' RACE reads through MiXCR, storing one row per CDR3 protein. This table has over a million distinct CDR3 sequences, over 35% appearing once. Material for sequencing was blood. The receptors stem from a woman aged 60 to 75 in good health. CDR3s include the opening cysteine and the closing phenylalanine or tryptophan. D genes are given only for firm matches. Not every row has a clone size; where given, it reads once, few, many or a size class.

clone size	V gene	D gene	J gene	CDR3 DNA	CDR3 protein
.	TRBV11-2	TRBD1	TRBJ2-5	TGTGCCAGCAGCTCCTCCGGGACAGGCCAAGAGACCCAGTACTTC	CASSSSGTGQETQYF
few	TRBV10-3	.	TRBJ2-1	TGTGCCATCAGTGACCTTGGGCAGGGGAGCGAGCAGTTCTTC	CAISDLGQGSEQFF
few	TRBV12-3/TRBV12-4	TRBD2	TRBJ2-5	TGTGCCAGCAGTACGCCTCGACTAGCGGGGCAAGAGACCCAGTACTTC	CASSTPRLAGQETQYF
.	TRBV6-1	TRBD1	TRBJ2-1	TGTGTCAGCACCAGGGGGAGTGAGCAGTTCTTC	CVSTRGSEQFF
.	TRBV21-1	.	TRBJ2-1	TGTGCCGGGTCTGGGCGGGAGCTCAATGAGCAGTTCTTC	CAGSGRELNEQFF
.	TRBV3-1	TRBD2	TRBJ2-4	TGTGCCAGCACCGGGGGGGGACTAGCGTTCAAAAACATTCAGTACTTC	CASTGGGLAFKNIQYF
.	TRBV9	.	TRBJ2-7	TGTGCCAGCAGCACCGGTGCTGGGGCACGGATAACCGAGCAGTACTTC	CASSTGAGARITEQYF
.	TRBV4-2	TRBD2	TRBJ2-7	TGTGCCAGCAGCCAAGATTTTCGGGCGGGAGTCGACGAGCAGTACTTC	CASSQDFRAGVDEQYF
.	TRBV29-1	.	TRBJ2-1	TGCAGCGTTGTGCCCACCGATGGTAGATCCTACAATGAGCAGTTCTTC	CSVVPTDGRSYNEQFF
.	TRBV15	TRBD1	TRBJ2-7	TGTGCCACCAGCAGCCCGGGACAGGGTTTCTCCTACGAGCAGTACTTC	CATSSPGQGFSYEQYF
.	TRBV11-2	.	TRBJ1-2	TGTGCCAGCAGCTTAGATCTGGTGACTTCAGGGGGCTACACCTTC	CASSLDLVTSGGYTF
.	TRBV12-5	.	TRBJ2-2	TGTGCTAGTGGTTTTGGGGGGCCCGGGGAGCTGTTTTTT	CASGFGGPGELFF
few	TRBV6-5	.	TRBJ1-2	TGTGCCAGCAGTTACTCGTCTAACTATGGCTACACCTTC	CASSYSSNYGYTF
few	TRBV21-1	.	TRBJ2-5	TGTGCCAGCAGCCGGTCGGGCCGCTCGATAAAAGAGACCCAGTACTTC	CASSRSGRSIKETQYF
.	TRBV20-1	.	TRBJ1-4	TGCAGTGCTGAGTGGCGGGGCGGGGCAACTAATGAAAAACTGTTTTTT	CSAEWRGGATNEKLFF
.	TRBV3-1	.	TRBJ2-7	TGTGCCAGCAGCCAAGATAAGGACGAGCAGTACTTC	CASSQDKDEQYF
.	TRBV7-9	.	TRBJ2-3	TGTGCCAGCAGCTTCCATCCAGTGCTGAGCACAGATACGCAGTATTTT	CASSFHPVLSTDTQYF